This T cell receptor beta chain comes out of a study of T-cell memory formation after mild COVID-19. TCRdb re-analysed the 5' RACE reads in MiXCR, keeping a single row per CDR3 protein. The sample includes some 88,000 distinct CDR3 sequences, 25% of them seen just once. This CDR3 region has 18 residues. The sequence came from a man aged 18 to 29 who had mild COVID-19 (a few samples of this study predate the infection). Cell type and time point are not known. V is TRBV21-1 and J is TRBJ2-1; the DNA was not compared with TRBD2, the D call given in the table. TRBV21-1 is a known pseudogene. The sample was PBMCs or a T cell subset sorted from them (not recorded which). CDR3 sequence (DNA): TGTGCCAGCAGCAAAGGACAACTGACTAGCGGGGGGCTTCATGAGCAGTTCTTC. Amino acid sequence: CASSKGQLTSGGLHEQFF.